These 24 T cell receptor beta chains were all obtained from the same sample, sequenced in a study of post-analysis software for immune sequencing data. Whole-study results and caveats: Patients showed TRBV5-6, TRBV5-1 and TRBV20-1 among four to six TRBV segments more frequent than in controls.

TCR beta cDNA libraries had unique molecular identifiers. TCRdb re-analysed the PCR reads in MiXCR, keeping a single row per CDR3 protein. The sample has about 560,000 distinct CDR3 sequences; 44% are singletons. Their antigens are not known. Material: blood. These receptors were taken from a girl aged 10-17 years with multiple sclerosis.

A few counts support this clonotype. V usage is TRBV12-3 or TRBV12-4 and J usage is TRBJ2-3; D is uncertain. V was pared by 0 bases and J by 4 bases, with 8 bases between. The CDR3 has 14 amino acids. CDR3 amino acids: CASSLADRADTQYF. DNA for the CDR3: TGTGCCAGCAGTTTAGCAGATAGGGCAGATACGCAGTATTTT.

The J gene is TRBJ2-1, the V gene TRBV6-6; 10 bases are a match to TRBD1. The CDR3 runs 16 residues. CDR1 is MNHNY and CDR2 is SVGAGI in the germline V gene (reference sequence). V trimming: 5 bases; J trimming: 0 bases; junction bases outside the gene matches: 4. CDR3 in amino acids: CASSGQGVSSYNEQFF. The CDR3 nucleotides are TGTGCCAGCAGTGGACAGGGGGTAAGCTCCTACAATGAGCAGTTCTTC.

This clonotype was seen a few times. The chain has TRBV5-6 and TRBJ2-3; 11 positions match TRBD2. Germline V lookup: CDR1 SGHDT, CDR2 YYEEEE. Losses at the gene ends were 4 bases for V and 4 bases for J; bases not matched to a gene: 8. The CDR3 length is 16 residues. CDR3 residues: CASSILAGDEADTQYF. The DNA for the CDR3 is TGTGCCAGCAGCATACTAGCGGGGGATGAGGCAGATACGCAGTATTTT.

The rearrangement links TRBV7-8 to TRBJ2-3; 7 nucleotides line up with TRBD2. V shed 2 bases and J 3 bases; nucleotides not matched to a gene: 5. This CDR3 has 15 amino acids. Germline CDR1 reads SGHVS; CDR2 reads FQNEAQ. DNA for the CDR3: TGTGCCAGCAGCTTAATGGCGGGGGAGACAGATACGCAGTATTTT. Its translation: CASSLMAGETDTQYF.

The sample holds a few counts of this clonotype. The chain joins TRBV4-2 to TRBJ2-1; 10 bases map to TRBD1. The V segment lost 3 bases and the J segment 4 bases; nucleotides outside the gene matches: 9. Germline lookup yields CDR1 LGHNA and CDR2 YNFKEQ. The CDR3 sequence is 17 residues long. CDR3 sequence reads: CASSQVLTGQGYNEQFF. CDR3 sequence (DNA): TGTGCCAGCAGCCAGGTTCTCACGGGACAGGGGTACAATGAGCAGTTCTTC.

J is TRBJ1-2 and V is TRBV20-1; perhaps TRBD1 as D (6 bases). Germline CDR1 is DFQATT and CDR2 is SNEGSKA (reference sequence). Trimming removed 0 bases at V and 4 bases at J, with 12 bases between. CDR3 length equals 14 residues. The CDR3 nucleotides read TGCAGTGCTAGAGATGGGGGGCTCTCCTATGGCTACACCTTC. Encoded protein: CSARDGGLSYGYTF.

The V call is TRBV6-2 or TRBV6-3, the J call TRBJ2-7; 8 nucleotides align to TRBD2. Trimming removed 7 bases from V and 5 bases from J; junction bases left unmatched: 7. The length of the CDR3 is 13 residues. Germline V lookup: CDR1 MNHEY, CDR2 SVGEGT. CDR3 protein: CASTYGGEHEQYF. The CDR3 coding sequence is TGTGCCAGCACGTACGGGGGGGAACACGAGCAGTACTTC.

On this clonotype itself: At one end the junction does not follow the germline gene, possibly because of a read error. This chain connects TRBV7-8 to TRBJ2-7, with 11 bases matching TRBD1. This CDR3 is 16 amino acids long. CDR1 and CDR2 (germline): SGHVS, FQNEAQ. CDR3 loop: CAGSLWWGTGGYEQYF. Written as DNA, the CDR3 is TGTGCCGGCAGCTTATGGTGGGGGACAGGGGGCTACGAGCAGTACTTC. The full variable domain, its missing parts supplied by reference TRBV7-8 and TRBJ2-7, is GAGVSQSPRYKVAKRGQDVALRCDPISGHVSLFWYQQALGQGPEFLTYFQNEAQLDKSGLPSDRFFAERPEGSVSTLKIQRTQQEDSAVYLCAGSLWWGTGGYEQYFGPGTRLTVT.

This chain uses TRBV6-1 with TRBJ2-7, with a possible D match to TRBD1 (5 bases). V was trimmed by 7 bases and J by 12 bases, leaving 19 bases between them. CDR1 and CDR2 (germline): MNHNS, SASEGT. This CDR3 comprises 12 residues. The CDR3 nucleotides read TGTGCCAGCACCGAAACTACAGGAAGGCTGTACTTC. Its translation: CASTETTGRLYF.

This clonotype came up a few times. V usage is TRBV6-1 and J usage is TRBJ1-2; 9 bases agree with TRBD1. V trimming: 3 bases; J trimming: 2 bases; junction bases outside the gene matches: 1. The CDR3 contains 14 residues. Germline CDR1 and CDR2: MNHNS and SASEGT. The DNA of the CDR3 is TGTGCCAGCAGTGAGGACAGGGGAAACTATGGCTACACCTTC. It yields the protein CASSEDRGNYGYTF.

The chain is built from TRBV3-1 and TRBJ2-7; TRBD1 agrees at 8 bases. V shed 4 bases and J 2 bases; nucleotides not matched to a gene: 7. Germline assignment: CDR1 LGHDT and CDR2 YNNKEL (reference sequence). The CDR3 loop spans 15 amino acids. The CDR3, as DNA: TGTGCCAGCAGCCGGGGCGGGACAGGAGCCTACGAGCAGTACTTC. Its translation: CASSRGGTGAYEQYF.

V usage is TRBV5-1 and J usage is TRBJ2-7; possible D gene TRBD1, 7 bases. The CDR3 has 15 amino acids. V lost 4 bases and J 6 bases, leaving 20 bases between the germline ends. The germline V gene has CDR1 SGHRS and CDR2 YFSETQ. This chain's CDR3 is CASSIPTGKEGEQYF. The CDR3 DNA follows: TGCGCCAGCAGCATTCCGACAGGGAAGGAGGGCGAGCAGTACTTC.

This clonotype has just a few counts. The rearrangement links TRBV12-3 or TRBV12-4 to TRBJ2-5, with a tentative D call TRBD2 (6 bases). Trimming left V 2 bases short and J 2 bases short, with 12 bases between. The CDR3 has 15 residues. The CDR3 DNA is TGTGCCAGCAGTTTATATTCCGGGGGTCAAGAGACCCAGTACTTC. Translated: CASSLYSGGQETQYF.

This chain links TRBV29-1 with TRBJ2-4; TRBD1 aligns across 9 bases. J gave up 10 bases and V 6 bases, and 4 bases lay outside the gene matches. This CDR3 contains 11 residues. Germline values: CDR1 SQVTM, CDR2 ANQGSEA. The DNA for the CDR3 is TGCAGCGTGGACAGGGGAGGAATTCAGTACTTC. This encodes CSVDRGGIQYF.

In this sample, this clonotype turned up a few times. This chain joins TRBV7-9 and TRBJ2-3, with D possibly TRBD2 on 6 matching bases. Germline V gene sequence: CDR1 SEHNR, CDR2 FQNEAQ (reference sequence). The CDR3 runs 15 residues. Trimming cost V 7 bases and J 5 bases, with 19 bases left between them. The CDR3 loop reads CASTFTSRDGDTQYF. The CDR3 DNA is TGTGCCAGCACGTTTACTAGCCGGGATGGAGATACGCAGTATTTT. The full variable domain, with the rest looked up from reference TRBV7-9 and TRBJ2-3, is DTGVSQNPRHKITKRGQNVTFRCDPISEHNRLYWYRQTLGQGPEFLTYFQNEAQLEKSRLLSDRFSAERPKGSFSTLEIQRTEQGDSAMYLCASTFTSRDGDTQYFGPGTRLTVL.

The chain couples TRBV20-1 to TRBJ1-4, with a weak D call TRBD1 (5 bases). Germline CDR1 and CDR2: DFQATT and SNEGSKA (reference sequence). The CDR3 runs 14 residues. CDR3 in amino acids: CSIRVRAPTGKLFF. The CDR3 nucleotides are TGCAGCATCAGGGTACGGGCCCCGACGGGGAAACTGTTTTTT.

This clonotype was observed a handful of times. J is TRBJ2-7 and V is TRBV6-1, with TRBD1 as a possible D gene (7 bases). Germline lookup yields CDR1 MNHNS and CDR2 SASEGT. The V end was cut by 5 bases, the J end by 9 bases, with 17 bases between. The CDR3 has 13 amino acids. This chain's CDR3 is CASSTRQGLRQYF. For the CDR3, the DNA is TGTGCCAGCAGTACGCGACAGGGACTTCGGCAGTACTTC.

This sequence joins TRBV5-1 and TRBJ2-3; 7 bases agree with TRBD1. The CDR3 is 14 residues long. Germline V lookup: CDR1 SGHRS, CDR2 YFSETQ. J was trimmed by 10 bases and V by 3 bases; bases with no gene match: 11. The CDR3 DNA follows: TGCGCCAGCAGCTACAGGGGAAGCCTGCTCGCGCAGTATTTT. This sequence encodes CASSYRGSLLAQYF. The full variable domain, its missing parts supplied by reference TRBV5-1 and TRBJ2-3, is KAGVTQTPRYLIKTRGQQVTLSCSPISGHRSVSWYQQTPGQGLQFLFEYFSETQRNKGNFPGRFSGRQFSNSRSEMNVSTLELGDSALYLCASSYRGSLLAQYFGPGTRLTVL.

In DNA form, the CDR3 reads TGTGCCAGCAGCCCCGCCAGGGGGCGGGTCAACTATGGCTACACCTTC. This translates into CASSPARGRVNYGYTF. V and J are TRBV12-3 or TRBV12-4 and TRBJ1-2; 8 positions agree with TRBD1. Trimming removed 6 bases from V and 2 bases from J; junction bases left unmatched: 11. This CDR3 contains 16 residues.

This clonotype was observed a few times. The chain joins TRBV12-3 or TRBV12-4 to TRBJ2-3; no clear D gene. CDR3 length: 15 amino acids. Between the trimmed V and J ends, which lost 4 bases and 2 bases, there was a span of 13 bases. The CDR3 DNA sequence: TGTGCCAGCAGTTCCTCTAGTTTAATCACAGATACGCAGTATTTT. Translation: CASSSSSLITDTQYF.

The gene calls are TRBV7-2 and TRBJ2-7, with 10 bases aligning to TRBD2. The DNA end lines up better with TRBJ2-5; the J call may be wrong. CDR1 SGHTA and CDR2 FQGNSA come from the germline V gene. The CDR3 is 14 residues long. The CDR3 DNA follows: TGTGCCAGCAGATCCGGAGCGGGAGGGGAGACCCAGTACTTC. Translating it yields CASRSGAGGETQYF.

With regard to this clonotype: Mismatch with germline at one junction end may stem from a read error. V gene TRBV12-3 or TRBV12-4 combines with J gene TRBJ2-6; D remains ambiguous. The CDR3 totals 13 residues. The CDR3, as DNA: TGTGTCAGCAGTTTACCGCTCGCCAACGTCCTGACTTTC. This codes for CVSSLPLANVLTF.

CDR3 nucleotide sequence: TGTGCCACCAACCAACAACAGGGGATCAATGGCTACACCTTC. Encoded protein: CATNQQQGINGYTF. The V call is TRBV15, the J call TRBJ1-2; 7 nucleotides align to TRBD1. V lost 7 bases and J lost 6; bases outside the gene matches: 11. Germline lookup yields CDR1 LNHNV and CDR2 YYDKDF (reference sequence). This CDR3 is built from 14 residues. The complete variable domain, with remaining parts taken from reference TRBV15 and TRBJ1-2, reads DAMVIQNPRYQVTQFGKPVTLSCSQTLNHNVMYWYQQKSSQAPKLLFHYYDKDFNNEADTPDNFQSRRPNTSFCFLDIRSPGLGDTAMYLCATNQQQGINGYTFGSGTRLTVV.

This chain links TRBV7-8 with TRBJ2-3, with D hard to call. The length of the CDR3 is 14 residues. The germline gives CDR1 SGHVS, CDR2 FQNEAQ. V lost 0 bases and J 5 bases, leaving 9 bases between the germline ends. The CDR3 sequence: CASSLARAGDTQYF. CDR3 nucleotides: TGTGCCAGCAGCTTAGCACGGGCCGGAGATACGCAGTATTTT.